The clone carrying this T cell receptor (beta chain) showed up just once. The source of the sample is a study of cytomegalovirus exposure and HLA in healthy donors. The PCR made use of 60 Vbeta and 13 Jbeta primers. Here immunoSEQ multiplex PCR was the method, and the copy in TCRdb shows in-frame clones only, minus some. The sample yields 150,000 to 200,000 clones, around 80% seen once. V dropped 0 bases and J dropped 0; count of bases not matched to a gene: 6. Germline loops: CDR1 MDHEN, CDR2 SYDVKM. The CDR3 has 18 residues. The chain combines TRBV28 with TRBJ1-5; 9 bases are shared with TRBD1. The sample taken for sequencing was PBMCs. This TCR was sampled from a woman in her forties or fifties in good health and CMV-seronegative. The CDR3 protein is CASSLWGQGLYSNQPQHF. Here the CDR3 DNA reads TGTGCCAGCAGTTTATGGGGACAGGGCCTATATAGCAATCAGCCCCAGCATTTT.